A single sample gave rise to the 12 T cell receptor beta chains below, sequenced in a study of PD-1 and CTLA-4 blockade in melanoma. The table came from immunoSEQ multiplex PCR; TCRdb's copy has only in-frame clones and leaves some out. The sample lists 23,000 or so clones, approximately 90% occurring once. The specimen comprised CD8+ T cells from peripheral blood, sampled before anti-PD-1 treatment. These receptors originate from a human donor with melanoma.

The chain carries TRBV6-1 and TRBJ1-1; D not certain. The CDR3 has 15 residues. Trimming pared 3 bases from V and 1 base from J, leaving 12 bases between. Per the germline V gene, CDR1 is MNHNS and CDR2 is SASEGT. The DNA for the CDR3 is TGTGCCAGCAGTGATAACTGGATTGAGAACACTGAAGCTTTCTTT. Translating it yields CASSDNWIENTEAFF.

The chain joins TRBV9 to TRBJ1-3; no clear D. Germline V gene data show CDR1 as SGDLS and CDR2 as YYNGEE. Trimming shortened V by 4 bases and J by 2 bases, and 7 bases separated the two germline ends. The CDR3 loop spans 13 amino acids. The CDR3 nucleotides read TGTGCCAGCAGCCCTCCTGCTGGAAACACCATATATTTT. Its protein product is CASSPPAGNTIYF.

CDR3 in DNA: TGTGCCACCCGACAGTATGGTAATTCACCCCTCCACTTT. Amino acids: CATRQYGNSPLHF. The chain uses TRBV27 and TRBJ1-6; tentative D call: TRBD1 (5 bases). The V gene lost 10 bases and the J gene lost 6 bases, with 13 bases spanning the gap. Germline V gene lookup returns CDR1 MNHEY and CDR2 SMNVEV (reference sequence). This CDR3 has 13 residues.

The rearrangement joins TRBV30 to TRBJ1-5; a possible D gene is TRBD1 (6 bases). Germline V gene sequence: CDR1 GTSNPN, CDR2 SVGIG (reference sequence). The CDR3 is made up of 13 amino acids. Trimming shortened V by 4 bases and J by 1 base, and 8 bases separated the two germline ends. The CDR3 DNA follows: TGTGCCTGGAATCAGGGGAGCAATCAGCCCCAGCATTTT. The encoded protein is CAWNQGSNQPQHF.

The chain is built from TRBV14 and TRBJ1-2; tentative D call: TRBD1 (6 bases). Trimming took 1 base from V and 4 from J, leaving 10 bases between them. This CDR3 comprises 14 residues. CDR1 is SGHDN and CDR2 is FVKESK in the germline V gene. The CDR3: CASSQGGPGYGYTF. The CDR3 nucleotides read TGTGCCAGCAGCCAAGGGGGGCCAGGCTATGGCTACACCTTC.

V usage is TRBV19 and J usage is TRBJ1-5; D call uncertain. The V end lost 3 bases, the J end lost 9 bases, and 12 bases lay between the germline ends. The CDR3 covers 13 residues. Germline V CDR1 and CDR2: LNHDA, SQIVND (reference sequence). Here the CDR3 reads CASSMGRSRPQHF. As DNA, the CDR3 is TGTGCCAGTAGTATGGGTAGGAGCAGGCCCCAGCATTTT.

CDR3 region: CASSQEILLEKTQYF. CDR3 nucleotides: TGCGCCAGCAGCCAAGAAATCTTACTCGAGAAGACCCAGTACTTC. This sequence joins TRBV4-1 and TRBJ2-5; D is uncertain. This CDR3 comprises 15 residues. V lost 0 bases, J lost 6 bases, and 14 bases lay in between. The germline V gene has CDR1 MGHRA and CDR2 YSYEKL.

Here the CDR3 reads CSARRGAEAFF. CDR3 bases: TGCAGTGCTAGGAGGGGGGCCGAAGCTTTCTTT. V gene TRBV20-1 combines with J gene TRBJ1-1; a weak D match, TRBD1 (6 bases). The ends were cut back, 3 bases at V and 8 bases at J, with 10 bases in the middle. This CDR3 comprises 11 residues. Germline V gene lookup returns CDR1 DFQATT and CDR2 SNEGSKA (reference sequence).

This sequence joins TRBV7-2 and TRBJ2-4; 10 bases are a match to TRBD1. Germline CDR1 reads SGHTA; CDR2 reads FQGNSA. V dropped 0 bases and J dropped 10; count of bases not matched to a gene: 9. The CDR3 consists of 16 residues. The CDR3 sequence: CASSLAPGTGEGIQYF. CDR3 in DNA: TGTGCCAGCAGCTTAGCTCCTGGGACAGGGGAAGGGATTCAGTACTTC.

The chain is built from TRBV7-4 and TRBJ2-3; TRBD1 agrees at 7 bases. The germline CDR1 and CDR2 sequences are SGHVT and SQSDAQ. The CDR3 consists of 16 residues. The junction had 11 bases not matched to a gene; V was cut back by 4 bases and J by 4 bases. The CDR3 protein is CASSSGGQESADTQYF. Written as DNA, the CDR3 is TGTGCCAGCAGCTCCGGCGGACAGGAATCCGCAGATACGCAGTATTTT.

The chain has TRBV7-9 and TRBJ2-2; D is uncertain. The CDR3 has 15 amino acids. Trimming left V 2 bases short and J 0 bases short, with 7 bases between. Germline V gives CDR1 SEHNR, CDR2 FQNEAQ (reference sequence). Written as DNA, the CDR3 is TGTGCCAGCAGCTTATTTTTGGCGAACACCGGGGAGCTGTTTTTT. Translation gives CASSLFLANTGELFF.

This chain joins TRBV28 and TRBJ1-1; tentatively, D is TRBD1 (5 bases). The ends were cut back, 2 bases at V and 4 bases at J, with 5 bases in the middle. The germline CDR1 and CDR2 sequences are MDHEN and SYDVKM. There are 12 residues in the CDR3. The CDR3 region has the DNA TGTGCCAGCAGTTTAGGGACCACTGAAGCTTTCTTT. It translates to CASSLGTTEAFF.